These T cell receptor beta chains were read from a single sample in a study of T cell repertoires in cytomegalovirus infection. The antigens these receptors bind are not known. TCRdb processed the reads anew with MiXCR; each CDR3 protein has one entry. In the table there are 550,000 to 850,000 distinct CDR3 sequences, around 30% of which are singletons. The sample was cultured PBMCs, taken from culture after CMV antigen stimulation. The receptor source for this set is a human donor in good health (CMV status not recorded). Some clones in this sample may be carry-over from other donors' samples. CDR3s include the opening cysteine and the closing phenylalanine or tryptophan. A D gene is named only where the DNA matches it firmly. Only part of the rows carry a size: once, few, many, or a class if the clone is expanded.

TRBJ1-5 | NA | NA | TRBV6-2/TRBV6-3 | CATTTDSLNQPQHF | TGTGCCACCACAACGGACAGCCTCAATCAGCCCCAGCATTTT
TRBJ1-1 | few | NA | TRBV12-3/TRBV12-4 | CASSRSTVNTEAFF | TGTGCCAGCAGTCGGTCGACAGTAAACACTGAAGCTTTCTTT
TRBJ2-7 | few | TRBD1 | TRBV7-8 | CASSPGTEPYEQYF | TGTGCCAGCAGCCCAGGGACAGAGCCCTACGAGCAGTACTTC
TRBJ1-5 | NA | NA | TRBV20-1 | CSAGTPGQPQHF | TGCAGTGCAGGGACCCCGGGGCAGCCCCAGCATTTT
TRBJ2-7 | NA | NA | TRBV7-8 | CASSMGQLYEQYF | TGTGCCAGCAGCATGGGACAACTCTACGAGCAGTACTTC
TRBJ1-2 | NA | TRBD1 | TRBV4-1 | CASSQDGTVYGYTF | TGCGCCAGCAGCCAAGACGGGACAGTCTATGGCTACACCTTC
TRBJ2-7 | NA | TRBD2 | TRBV7-8 | CASSLLEAGAYEQYF | TGTGCCAGCAGCTTACTTGAAGCGGGAGCCTACGAGCAGTACTTC
TRBJ2-3 | once | TRBD1 | TRBV12-3/TRBV12-4 | CASSSSPGQGPLSTDTQYF | TGTGCCAGCAGCTCGTCGCCGGGACAGGGCCCCCTAAGCACAGATACGCAGTATTTT
TRBJ1-5 | many | TRBD1 | TRBV7-2 | CASSSGTGYKGPQHF | TGTGCCAGCAGCTCAGGGACAGGTTATAAGGGGCCCCAGCATTTT
TRBJ2-7 | NA | TRBD1 | TRBV6-5 | CASTTGGGGSYEQYF | TGTGCCAGCACCACAGGGGGAGGCGGGTCCTACGAGCAGTACTTC
TRBJ1-1 | NA | NA | TRBV7-6 | CASSSSFF | TGTGCCAGCAGCTCCTCTTTCTTT
TRBJ1-1 | few | NA | TRBV18 | CASSLSQGQYTEAFF | TGTGCCAGCTCCCTATCTCAGGGCCAGTACACTGAAGCTTTCTTT
TRBJ2-7 | NA | TRBD2 | TRBV12-3/TRBV12-4 | CASTLAGTRDEQYF | TGTGCCAGCACCCTCGCGGGGACTAGAGACGAGCAGTACTTC
TRBJ2-5 | few | NA | TRBV6-2/TRBV6-3 | CASSYFQETQYF | TGTGCCAGCAGTTACTTTCAAGAGACCCAGTACTTC
TRBJ1-6 | few | NA | TRBV7-8 | CASSLDANSPLHF | TGTGCCAGCAGCTTAGACGCAAATTCACCCCTCCACTTT
TRBJ2-7 | NA | TRBD1 | TRBV28 | CASSFSGRGLYEQYF | TGTGCCAGCAGTTTCTCGGGCAGGGGGCTCTACGAGCAGTACTTC
TRBJ2-3 | many | NA | TRBV7-2 | CASSASSGADTQYF | TGTGCCAGCAGCGCCTCGTCCGGGGCAGATACGCAGTATTTT
TRBJ1-5 | NA | NA | TRBV2 | CASSPLPEWGRENQPQHF | TGTGCCAGCAGTCCCCTACCCGAGTGGGGACGGGAAAATCAGCCCCAGCATTTT
TRBJ2-1 | NA | NA | TRBV11-3 | CASSLGGYSYNEQFF | TGTGCCAGCAGCTTAGGGGGATACTCCTACAATGAGCAGTTCTTC
TRBJ1-2 | NA | NA | TRBV5-1 | CASSPSPSNYGYTF | TGCGCCAGCAGCCCCAGTCCCAGTAACTATGGCTACACCTTC
TRBJ2-1 | NA | TRBD2 | TRBV20-1 | CSALTGTSGENEQFF | TGCAGTGCTCTTACCGGGACTAGCGGGGAAAATGAGCAGTTCTTC
TRBJ1-1 | few | NA | TRBV7-8 | CASSFGARAVEAFF | TGTGCCAGCAGCTTCGGGGCCAGAGCCGTTGAAGCTTTCTTT